One and the same sample provided the 16 T cell receptor beta chains below, sequenced in a study of blood T cell repertoires in COVID-19. Repertoires were generated with immunoSEQ multiplex PCR, while TCRdb's copy carries only in-frame clones and drops some. The data hold around 330,000 clones, with approximately 88% observed a single time. The source material was peripheral blood. These receptors were collected from a young woman with COVID-19, enrolled during active disease.

This clone turned up a few times. J is TRBJ1-2 and V is TRBV6-1; 7 nucleotides align to TRBD1. This CDR3 spans 15 amino acids. V was clipped by 1 base and J by 6 bases; unmatched bases: 8. The V gene's germline CDR1 is MNHNS and CDR2 SASEGT. CDR3 DNA sequence: TGTGCCAGCAGTGAAGGGTCGACAGGGTCTCATGGCTACACCTTC. Translated, it gives CASSEGSTGSHGYTF.

V is TRBV3-1 (or the pseudogene TRBV3-2) and J is TRBJ1-1, with D hard to call. The germline CDR1 and CDR2 sequences are LGHDT and YNNKEL (reference sequence). V was pared by 0 bases and J by 7 bases, with 18 bases between. CDR3 length equals 16 residues. The CDR3: CASSQEWSVGRGEAFF. The CDR3 coding sequence is TGTGCCAGCAGCCAAGAATGGTCAGTTGGGCGTGGTGAAGCTTTCTTT.

The V and J genes are TRBV18 and TRBJ1-3; TRBD1 aligns across 9 bases. This CDR3 spans 15 amino acids. Germline lookup yields CDR1 KGHSH and CDR2 LQKENI. Trimming at V came to 3 bases and at J to 5 bases, leaving 5 bases not matched to a gene. CDR3 coding DNA: TGTGCCAGCTCACCCGCCGGGACAGGGAGAAACACCATATATTTT. It yields the protein CASSPAGTGRNTIYF.

The sample holds one count of this clone. V and J are TRBV7-6 and TRBJ1-4; 9 nucleotides line up with TRBD1. The CDR3 totals 14 residues. Germline loops: CDR1 SGHVS, CDR2 FNYEAQ. Trimming at V came to 3 bases and at J to 6 bases, leaving 2 bases not matched to a gene. The CDR3 reads CASSFGQGYEKLFF. CDR3 coding DNA: TGTGCCAGCAGCTTCGGACAGGGGTATGAAAAACTGTTTTTT.

In this sample, this clone turned up a few times. This chain links TRBV6-4 with TRBJ2-3; the match to TRBD2 covers 8 bases. Germline assignment: CDR1 MRHNA and CDR2 SNTAGT. The CDR3 is 16 amino acids. V was pared by 0 bases and J by 10 bases, with 12 bases of the junction left unmatched. Here the CDR3 reads CASSDSNSGDFGAQYF. DNA for the CDR3: TGTGCCAGCAGTGACTCAAATAGCGGGGACTTCGGGGCGCAGTATTTT.

CDR3 nucleotides: TGTGCCTGGAGTGTACCCCATAGCGGACGGTATAATTCACCCCTCCACTTT. As protein: CAWSVPHSGRYNSPLHF. This chain joins TRBV30 and TRBJ1-6, with D hard to call. The germline V gene has CDR1 GTSNPN and CDR2 SVGIG (reference sequence). The CDR3 covers 17 residues. V dropped 0 bases and J dropped 4 bases, with 16 bases sitting between them.

This chain links TRBV2 with TRBJ2-5; D may be TRBD1 (5 bases). The CDR3 runs 15 residues. V gave up 1 base and J gave up 5 bases, with 14 bases separating them. Germline CDR1 and CDR2: SNHLY and FYNNEI. In nucleotides, the CDR3 is TGTGCCAGCAGTGAAGGTTATCAGGGATCGGAGACCCAGTACTTC. It codes for CASSEGYQGSETQYF. Looking up the rest from reference TRBV2 and TRBJ2-5 gives the full variable domain: EPEVTQTPSHQVTQMGQEVILRCVPISNHLYFYWYRQILGQKVEFLVSFYNNEISEKSEIFDDQFSVERPDGSNFTLKIRSTKLEDSAMYFCASSEGYQGSETQYFGPGTRLLVL.

The rearrangement joins TRBV28 to TRBJ1-2, with 7 bases identical to TRBD1. The J segment lost 4 bases and the V segment lost 4 bases, leaving 21 bases of the junction unmatched. From germline, CDR1 is MDHEN and CDR2 SYDVKM. The CDR3 contains 19 residues. CDR3 amino acids: CASSSRDLKGKWTGYGYTF. The CDR3 DNA sequence: TGTGCCAGCAGTTCCCGGGACCTAAAGGGAAAATGGACAGGCTATGGCTACACCTTC.

The rearrangement links TRBV4-1 to TRBJ2-1; 9 bases are a match to TRBD2. CDR1 is MGHRA and CDR2 is YSYEKL in the germline V gene. Unmatched junction bases numbered 9, after V lost 4 bases and J lost 5 bases. The CDR3 spans 16 residues. The CDR3 DNA is TGCGCCAGCAGCCTGGGGGGTCTAGCGGGAAACAATGAGCAGTTCTTC. This translates into CASSLGGLAGNNEQFF.

This chain joins TRBV19 and TRBJ1-4, with TRBD1 identical over 7 bases. Germline trimming cut 4 bases from V and 5 bases from J; bases unmatched to any gene: 4. This CDR3 is built from 14 residues. Germline lookup yields CDR1 LNHDA and CDR2 SQIVND (reference sequence). CDR3: CASSNQGVNEKLFF. The CDR3 coding sequence is TGTGCCAGTAGTAATCAGGGGGTCAATGAAAAACTGTTTTTT. The full variable domain, in which reference TRBV19 and TRBJ1-4 provide the parts outside the CDR3, is DGGITQSPKYLFRKEGQNVTLSCEQNLNHDAMYWYRQDPGQGLRLIYYSQIVNDFQKGDIAEGYSVSREKKESFPLTVTSAQKNPTAFYLCASSNQGVNEKLFFGSGTQLSVL.

The V gene is TRBV6-5, the J gene TRBJ2-7; perhaps TRBD2 as D (6 bases). Trimming removed 5 bases at V and 6 bases at J, with 17 bases between. Germline CDR1 MNHEY, CDR2 SVGAGI. This CDR3 has 14 residues. As DNA, the CDR3 is TGTGCCAGCAGTCGGCAGGGAGGCGTGGGCGAGCAGTACTTC. Protein sequence: CASSRQGGVGEQYF.

V is TRBV11-3 and J is TRBJ1-2; D is perhaps TRBD1 (6 bases). The germline V gene has CDR1 SGHNT and CDR2 YENEEA. The CDR3 extends over 15 amino acids. With 4 bases removed from V and 8 bases from J, the gap between germline ends came to 20 bases. CDR3 DNA sequence: TGTGCCAGCAGCTACAACAGGGTCGGCCCAAGGGGCTACACCTTC. Encoded protein: CASSYNRVGPRGYTF.

Concerning this clone: Relative to the germline gene, one junction end is altered; a read error may explain this. This chain uses TRBV3-1 (or the pseudogene TRBV3-2) with TRBJ1-2; 7 bases are shared with TRBD1. CDR1 is LGHDT, CDR2 YNNKEL, per germline (reference sequence). This CDR3 has 12 residues. CDR3 coding DNA: TGTGCCAGCAGCCCCACGACAGGGTTTATCGTCTTC. Amino acids: CASSPTTGFIVF.

J is TRBJ1-2 and V is TRBV24-1; D unclear. V was cut by 9 bases and J by 7 bases, with 14 bases left in between. CDR1 KGHDR and CDR2 SFDVKD come from the germline V gene. This CDR3 region has 12 residues. For the CDR3, the DNA is TGTGCCACCTCTTCCGAAACGAGTGGCTACACCTTC. Translating gives CATSSETSGYTF.

This clone was detected only a few times. V gene TRBV5-1 combines with J gene TRBJ2-7, with no clear D. The CDR3 has 11 amino acids. Germline lookup yields CDR1 SGHRS and CDR2 YFSETQ. V shed 0 bases and J shed 5 bases, with 3 bases lying between them. The CDR3 is CASSLADEQYF. The CDR3 DNA sequence: TGCGCCAGCAGCTTGGCAGACGAGCAGTACTTC.

The rearrangement uses TRBV3-1 (or the pseudogene TRBV3-2) and TRBJ1-2; D is undetermined. With 0 bases removed from V and 5 bases from J, the gap between germline ends came to 10 bases. CDR3 size: 14 residues. In germline, CDR1 is LGHDT, CDR2 YNNKEL (reference sequence). CDR3: CASSQDPQFYGYTF. For the CDR3, the DNA is TGTGCCAGCAGCCAAGACCCCCAGTTTTATGGCTACACCTTC.